Listed below are T cell receptor beta chains from one sample, sequenced in a study of blood T cell repertoires in COVID-19. Clones were read by immunoSEQ multiplex PCR, and TCRdb kept only the in-frame ones, dropping some. The sample consists of some 140,000 clones, roughly 84% of them appearing once. Sequencing was done on a sample of peripheral blood. Source of these receptors: a woman in her fifties or sixties with COVID-19, enrolled during active disease. CDR3s include the opening cysteine and the closing phenylalanine or tryptophan. Each record gives: CDR3 DNA, CDR3 protein, clone size, V gene, J gene, D gene. D genes are given only for firm matches. Not all rows give a size; the values are once, few, many and, for expanded clones, a class.

CDR3 DNA: TGTGCCAGCAGCACTCAAAACACCGGGGAGCTGTTTTTT
CDR3 protein: CASSTQNTGELFF
clone size: NA
V gene: TRBV7-3
J gene: TRBJ2-2
D gene: NA

CDR3 DNA: TGTGCCAGCAGCGACGGAGGGAACTATGGCTACACCTTC
CDR3 protein: CASSDGGNYGYTF
clone size: NA
V gene: TRBV9
J gene: TRBJ1-2
D gene: NA

CDR3 DNA: TGTGCCAGCAGCCAAGAGGGAGGGAACGGGCAGCCCCAGCATTTT
CDR3 protein: CASSQEGGNGQPQHF
clone size: once
V gene: TRBV3-1/TRBV3-2
J gene: TRBJ1-5
D gene: NA

CDR3 DNA: TGTGCTAGTGGTTTGGTACGTATGATGGAGAACTATGGCTACACCTTC
CDR3 protein: CASGLVRMMENYGYTF
clone size: NA
V gene: TRBV12-5
J gene: TRBJ1-2
D gene: NA

CDR3 DNA: TGTGCCAGCAGCCTAGGACAGGGTAACTATGGCTACACCTTC
CDR3 protein: CASSLGQGNYGYTF
clone size: NA
V gene: TRBV5-5
J gene: TRBJ1-2
D gene: TRBD1

CDR3 DNA: TGTGCCAGCAGCGCCCTAGGATATAGCAATCAGCCCCAGCATTTT
CDR3 protein: CASSALGYSNQPQHF
clone size: many
V gene: TRBV9
J gene: TRBJ1-5
D gene: NA

CDR3 DNA: TGTGCCAGCAGCCGAACCCGTAGCTCTGAAGCTTTCTTT
CDR3 protein: CASSRTRSSEAFF
clone size: NA
V gene: TRBV3-1/TRBV3-2
J gene: TRBJ1-1
D gene: NA

CDR3 DNA: TGTGCCAGCAGCAATTTTGGACAGGGGCTTGCTAATGAAAAACTGTTTTTT
CDR3 protein: CASSNFGQGLANEKLFF
clone size: NA
V gene: TRBV5-6
J gene: TRBJ1-4
D gene: TRBD1

CDR3 DNA: TGTGCCAGCAGAGACAGGGGATCCTATGGCTACACCTTC
CDR3 protein: CASRDRGSYGYTF
clone size: NA
V gene: TRBV12-3/TRBV12-4
J gene: TRBJ1-2
D gene: TRBD1

CDR3 DNA: TGTGCCAGCTCACCACTAGCGGGAGGAGAGACCCAGTACTTC
CDR3 protein: CASSPLAGGETQYF
clone size: NA
V gene: TRBV18
J gene: TRBJ2-5
D gene: TRBD2

CDR3 DNA: TGTGCCAGCAGCCCCCGGACAGGGGGCTCTGGAAACACCATATATTTT
CDR3 protein: CASSPRTGGSGNTIYF
clone size: once
V gene: TRBV11-2
J gene: TRBJ1-3
D gene: TRBD1

CDR3 DNA: TGTGCCAGCAGTACCATCGGACAGGGAGGCGGCTACACCTTC
CDR3 protein: CASSTIGQGGGYTF
clone size: NA
V gene: TRBV28
J gene: TRBJ1-2
D gene: TRBD1

CDR3 DNA: TGTGCCAGCAGAACCCCTCGCGGCGGATACAATGAGCAGTTCTTC
CDR3 protein: CASRTPRGGYNEQFF
clone size: once
V gene: TRBV6-5
J gene: TRBJ2-1
D gene: NA

CDR3 DNA: TGTGCCAGCCGACCGAGCGGGAGCTCCTACGAGCAGTACTTC
CDR3 protein: CASRPSGSSYEQYF
clone size: NA
V gene: TRBV27
J gene: TRBJ2-7
D gene: TRBD2

CDR3 DNA: TGTGCCAGTAGACGGGACAGGGCTGGAAACACCATATATTTT
CDR3 protein: CASRRDRAGNTIYF
clone size: few
V gene: TRBV19
J gene: TRBJ1-3
D gene: TRBD1

CDR3 DNA: TGTGCCAGCGGGGACAGGAGCTCTGGAAACACCATATATTTT
CDR3 protein: CASGDRSSGNTIYF
clone size: NA
V gene: TRBV6-5
J gene: TRBJ1-3
D gene: TRBD1

CDR3 DNA: TGTGCCAGCATCTTACAGGCCTATAGCAATCAGCCCCAGCATTTT
CDR3 protein: CASILQAYSNQPQHF
clone size: NA
V gene: TRBV6-5
J gene: TRBJ1-5
D gene: NA

CDR3 DNA: TGTGCCAGCAGACTCACGACAGGGGCAACCGGTGAGCAGTTCTTC
CDR3 protein: CASRLTTGATGEQFF
clone size: NA
V gene: TRBV6-5
J gene: TRBJ2-1
D gene: TRBD1

CDR3 DNA: TGTGCCAGCTCCCCGGACAGGACTGAAGCTTTCTTT
CDR3 protein: CASSPDRTEAFF
clone size: NA
V gene: TRBV18
J gene: TRBJ1-1
D gene: TRBD1

CDR3 DNA: TGTGCCAGCAGCTTAGGGGAGATACGAAAATCACCCCTCCACTTT
CDR3 protein: CASSLGEIRKSPLHF
clone size: few
V gene: TRBV7-6
J gene: TRBJ1-6
D gene: NA

CDR3 DNA: TGTGCCAGCAGCTTCCCTCAAGACAGAGCGAACACCGGGGAGCTGTTTTTT
CDR3 protein: CASSFPQDRANTGELFF
clone size: NA
V gene: TRBV7-8
J gene: TRBJ2-2
D gene: NA

CDR3 DNA: TGTGCCAGCAGCTTGGGGATCCTTACACAGGATGGCTACACCTTC
CDR3 protein: CASSLGILTQDGYTF
clone size: NA
V gene: TRBV7-8
J gene: TRBJ1-2
D gene: NA

CDR3 DNA: TGTGCCAGCAGTGAAGCGACTCCAGAATACGAGCAGTACTTC
CDR3 protein: CASSEATPEYEQYF
clone size: NA
V gene: TRBV6-1
J gene: TRBJ2-7
D gene: NA

CDR3 DNA: TGTGCCAGCAGCCCCAGTACTCTGGGAGGCACCGGGGAGCTGTTTTTT
CDR3 protein: CASSPSTLGGTGELFF
clone size: NA
V gene: TRBV7-8
J gene: TRBJ2-2
D gene: NA

CDR3 DNA: TGTGCCAGCAGCGGACAGCCCTCAGGGGGTCCCCTCCACTTT
CDR3 protein: CASSGQPSGGPLHF
clone size: medium-sized
V gene: TRBV7-8
J gene: TRBJ1-6
D gene: TRBD1

CDR3 DNA: TGTGCCAGCAGCCCGGGAGGGTGGCGGGACACCATATATTTT
CDR3 protein: CASSPGGWRDTIYF
clone size: few
V gene: TRBV13
J gene: TRBJ1-3
D gene: NA

CDR3 DNA: TGTGCCAGCAGCGTAACTCCCCTGGGACAGGGAGAAGCCGGGGAGCTGTTTTTT
CDR3 protein: CASSVTPLGQGEAGELFF
clone size: NA
V gene: TRBV9
J gene: TRBJ2-2
D gene: TRBD1

CDR3 DNA: TGTGCCGGACAGGGGAACTATGGCTACACCTTC
CDR3 protein: CAGQGNYGYTF
clone size: NA
V gene: TRBV25-1
J gene: TRBJ1-2
D gene: TRBD1

CDR3 DNA: TGTGCCAGCAGCTCCCCCCCCGAGCGCCCCCCTTACGAGCAGTACTTC
CDR3 protein: CASSSPPERPPYEQYF
clone size: NA
V gene: TRBV7-3
J gene: TRBJ2-7
D gene: NA

CDR3 DNA: TGTGCCAGCAGACTAACAGGGGACGACTTCTATGGCTACACCTTC
CDR3 protein: CASRLTGDDFYGYTF
clone size: NA
V gene: TRBV5-5
J gene: TRBJ1-2
D gene: TRBD1

CDR3 DNA: TGTGCCAGCTCAGAGGGAGGGGGGGATCAACCCCAGCATTTT
CDR3 protein: CASSEGGGDQPQHF
clone size: NA
V gene: TRBV28
J gene: TRBJ1-5
D gene: NA

CDR3 DNA: TGTGCCAGCAGCCTGAGCGGGAGCCTGGATGAGCAGTTCTTC
CDR3 protein: CASSLSGSLDEQFF
clone size: NA
V gene: TRBV5-5
J gene: TRBJ2-1
D gene: TRBD2

CDR3 DNA: TGTGCCAGTAGTTCCAGACAGAATCAGCCCCAGCATTTT
CDR3 protein: CASSSRQNQPQHF
clone size: few
V gene: TRBV19
J gene: TRBJ1-5
D gene: NA

CDR3 DNA: TGTGCCAGCACCGAGATAGATACGCAGTATTTT
CDR3 protein: CASTEIDTQYF
clone size: NA
V gene: TRBV2
J gene: TRBJ2-3
D gene: NA

CDR3 DNA: TGTGCCAGCAGCGTAGCTTCCGGACTGGAGGGTTATGGCTACACCTTC
CDR3 protein: CASSVASGLEGYGYTF
clone size: NA
V gene: TRBV9
J gene: TRBJ1-2
D gene: NA

CDR3 DNA: TGTGCCAGCAGTTTAACAGGATATCAGCCCCAGCATTTT
CDR3 protein: CASSLTGYQPQHF
clone size: NA
V gene: TRBV12-3/TRBV12-4
J gene: TRBJ1-5
D gene: NA

CDR3 DNA: TGCGCCAGCAGCTTGGTAGGGGATAGCAATCAGCCCCAGCATTTT
CDR3 protein: CASSLVGDSNQPQHF
clone size: NA
V gene: TRBV5-1
J gene: TRBJ1-5
D gene: NA

CDR3 DNA: TGTGCCAGCAGTTACCCCGGGGGAGTTCCCTACGAGCAGTACTTC
CDR3 protein: CASSYPGGVPYEQYF
clone size: NA
V gene: TRBV6-5
J gene: TRBJ2-7
D gene: NA

CDR3 DNA: TGTGCCAGTACCGTAAACACTGAGGTGAACACTGAAGCTTTCTTT
CDR3 protein: CASTVNTEVNTEAFF
clone size: NA
V gene: TRBV19
J gene: TRBJ1-1
D gene: NA

CDR3 DNA: TGTGCCAGCAGTTCCCTCCGGGACAGGGAAAAAAATGAGCAGTTCTTC
CDR3 protein: CASSSLRDREKNEQFF
clone size: few
V gene: TRBV5-6
J gene: TRBJ2-1
D gene: TRBD1

CDR3 DNA: TGTGCCAGCAGTACAGGATACAATCAGCCCCAGCATTTT
CDR3 protein: CASSTGYNQPQHF
clone size: once
V gene: TRBV6-5
J gene: TRBJ1-5
D gene: NA

CDR3 DNA: TGCAGCGTTCGGACAGGGCTCACTGAAGCTTTCTTT
CDR3 protein: CSVRTGLTEAFF
clone size: NA
V gene: TRBV29-1
J gene: TRBJ1-1
D gene: TRBD1

CDR3 DNA: TGCACCAGCAGCCAAGACAGGGATAGCAATCAGCCCCAGCATTTT
CDR3 protein: CTSSQDRDSNQPQHF
clone size: NA
V gene: TRBV1
J gene: TRBJ1-5
D gene: NA

CDR3 DNA: TGTGCCAGTAGTATAGAGGGACAGTTTGAAGCTTTCTTT
CDR3 protein: CASSIEGQFEAFF
clone size: NA
V gene: TRBV19
J gene: TRBJ1-1
D gene: TRBD1

CDR3 DNA: TGTGCCATCATGAGGACAGGGGATGGCGGCTACACCTTC
CDR3 protein: CAIMRTGDGGYTF
clone size: NA
V gene: TRBV10-3
J gene: TRBJ1-2
D gene: TRBD1

CDR3 DNA: TGTGCCAGCAGCCGACAGGGATCGGAAAAACTGTTTTTT
CDR3 protein: CASSRQGSEKLFF
clone size: once
V gene: TRBV11-1
J gene: TRBJ1-4
D gene: TRBD1

CDR3 DNA: TGTGCCGCCAGAGGGACAAATGGCTACACCTTC
CDR3 protein: CAARGTNGYTF
clone size: NA
V gene: TRBV19
J gene: TRBJ1-2
D gene: NA

CDR3 DNA: TGTGCCAGCAGCGCCGGGACAGGATCCTATGGCTACACCTTC
CDR3 protein: CASSAGTGSYGYTF
clone size: NA
V gene: TRBV5-4
J gene: TRBJ1-2
D gene: TRBD1

CDR3 DNA: TGTGCCAGCAGCTCAACAGGGGGCTACTACAATGAGCAGTTCTTC
CDR3 protein: CASSSTGGYYNEQFF
clone size: NA
V gene: TRBV7-8
J gene: TRBJ2-1
D gene: TRBD1

CDR3 DNA: TGTGCTAGCAGCTTTTCGGGAGGCCAAGAGACCCAGTACTTC
CDR3 protein: CASSFSGGQETQYF
clone size: NA
V gene: TRBV7-7
J gene: TRBJ2-5
D gene: TRBD2

CDR3 DNA: TGCGCCAGCAGCGAGGGACACCTGCACTCTGGAAACACCATATATTTT
CDR3 protein: CASSEGHLHSGNTIYF
clone size: NA
V gene: TRBV5-1
J gene: TRBJ1-3
D gene: NA

CDR3 DNA: TGTGCCAGCAGTCGTGTGGAGTCTGGCTATGGCTACACCTTC
CDR3 protein: CASSRVESGYGYTF
clone size: NA
V gene: TRBV5-8
J gene: TRBJ1-2
D gene: NA

CDR3 DNA: TGTGCCAGCAGTGAACCGGACAGGGTGTTGTATGGCTACACCTTC
CDR3 protein: CASSEPDRVLYGYTF
clone size: once
V gene: TRBV6-1
J gene: TRBJ1-2
D gene: TRBD1

CDR3 DNA: TGTGCCATCACCCGCGGAGTAGCGGGAGGGAATGAGCAGTTCTTC
CDR3 protein: CAITRGVAGGNEQFF
clone size: few
V gene: TRBV10-3
J gene: TRBJ2-1
D gene: TRBD2

CDR3 DNA: TGCGCCAGCAAGGAGGACCTAAGAGGCCGCACAGATACGCAGTATTTT
CDR3 protein: CASKEDLRGRTDTQYF
clone size: NA
V gene: TRBV5-1
J gene: TRBJ2-3
D gene: NA